The present TCR beta chain was sequenced within a study of T cell changes during pregnancy in multiple sclerosis. The CDR3 has 15 residues. CDR1 is SEHNR, CDR2 FQNEAQ, per germline (reference sequence). Trimming removed 5 bases at V and 1 base at J, with 12 bases between. TCRdb keeps only in-frame clones here, not all; method: immunoSEQ multiplex PCR. The table shows 70,000 to 100,000 clones, with approximately 92% occurring only once. The source material was peripheral blood, sampled in the first trimester of pregnancy. V usage is TRBV7-9 and J usage is TRBJ1-3; D is perhaps TRBD1 (5 bases). The TCR was taken from a female donor with multiple sclerosis, enrolled in a pregnancy study. This CDR3 is CASSTAGGSGNTIYF. Here the CDR3 DNA reads TGTGCCAGCAGCACCGCCGGGGGATCTGGAAACACCATATATTTT.